Shown below are 14 T cell receptor beta chains from a single sample sequenced in a study of shared clonotypes between healthy human individuals. Data came from immunoSEQ multiplex PCR; TCRdb stores just in-frame clones and leaves some out. The table shows 1.5 million to 2.5 million clones, with roughly 94% occurring only once. Naivety among CD8 cells was defined by CD45RO negativity and positive CCR7 selection, thereby excluding terminally differentiated effector memory CD45RA+ cells. Sequencing was carried out using naive CD8+ T cells sorted from blood. The receptors were gathered from a man younger than 35 in good health.

The V call is TRBV7-9, the J call TRBJ2-5, with D perhaps TRBD1 (5 bases). V was trimmed by 7 bases and J by 0 bases, leaving 12 bases between them. The germline V gene has CDR1 SEHNR and CDR2 FQNEAQ (reference sequence). The CDR3 is made up of 14 amino acids. CDR3 bases: TGTGCCAGCACCCATCTGGGGCACCAAGAGACCCAGTACTTC. Its protein is CASTHLGHQETQYF.

The chain employs TRBV10-2 and TRBJ2-7; 12 bases are a match to TRBD2. The V gene end was trimmed by 7 bases and the J gene end by 2 bases; junction bases not matched to a gene: 6. The CDR3 extends over 15 amino acids. Germline-derived CDR1 and CDR2 are WSHSY and SAAADI. This CDR3 reads CASTKLAGGAYEQYF. The CDR3 DNA reads as TGCGCCAGCACCAAACTAGCGGGGGGCGCCTACGAGCAGTACTTC.

The chain is built from TRBV29-1 and TRBJ2-2; the D call may be TRBD1 or TRBD2 (5 bases each). Germline V gene sequence: CDR1 SQVTM, CDR2 ANQGSEA. Trimming stripped 4 bases from V and 0 bases from J, with 6 bases between. The CDR3 runs 13 residues. The CDR3, as DNA: TGCAGCGTTGGAGGGGCGAACACCGGGGAGCTGTTTTTT. It translates to CSVGGANTGELFF.

This clone was picked up one time. Other nucleotide sequences in the sample specify the same CDR3. The V call is TRBV6-5, the J call TRBJ1-2, with D possibly being TRBD1 (5 bases). CDR1 and CDR2 (germline): MNHEY, SVGAGI. The CDR3 spans 13 residues. The V gene lost 0 bases and the J gene lost 6 bases, with 8 bases spanning the gap. CDR3 region: CASSYSQGNGYTF. CDR3 nucleotide sequence: TGTGCCAGCAGTTACTCGCAGGGAAATGGCTACACCTTC.

This clone was found once. The chain links TRBV7-9 to TRBJ1-4; no reliable D call. The CDR3 extends over 14 amino acids. Germline V lookup: CDR1 SEHNR, CDR2 FQNEAQ (reference sequence). The V end lost 0 bases, the J end lost 11 bases, and 13 bases lay between the germline ends. The CDR3 loop reads CASSLAAGNYKLFF. The CDR3 DNA is TGTGCCAGCAGCTTAGCCGCCGGGAATTATAAACTGTTTTTT.

The chain couples TRBV27 to TRBJ2-7; either TRBD1 or TRBD2 may fit D (6 bases each). The CDR3 contains 15 residues. Trimming cost V 10 bases and J 3 bases, with 22 bases left between them. Germline CDR1 MNHEY, CDR2 SMNVEV (reference sequence). The CDR3 loop is CATRVVGGRSYEQYF. CDR3 nucleotide sequence: TGTGCCACCCGGGTTGTTGGGGGGCGAAGCTACGAGCAGTACTTC.

This clone was picked up one time. This chain joins TRBV10-3 and TRBJ2-5; 7 positions agree with TRBD1. The ends lost 0 bases at V and 5 bases at J; junction bases unmatched: 12. The CDR3 is 17 residues long. In germline, CDR1 is ENHRY, CDR2 SYGVKD. As DNA, the CDR3 is TGTGCCATCAGTGAGTCGGTTGGGACAGCGCCAGGGGAGACCCAGTACTTC. The encoded protein is CAISESVGTAPGETQYF.

The chain is built from TRBV7-2 and TRBJ1-2; unclear D gene. The V end was cut by 2 bases, the J end by 4 bases, with 14 bases between. The length of the CDR3 is 15 residues. CDR1 SGHTA and CDR2 FQGNSA come from the germline V gene. CDR3: CASSLIVADSYGYTF. CDR3 nucleotides: TGTGCCAGCAGCTTAATTGTGGCGGATAGCTATGGCTACACCTTC.

To note about this clone: Other DNA sequences in this specimen translate into the identical CDR3. The CDR3 bases are TGCGCCAGCAGCCAAGAGGGAGGGAGCGAGCAGTACTTC. Translated, it gives CASSQEGGSEQYF. This chain connects TRBV4-1 to TRBJ2-7, with 7 bases matching TRBD2. The CDR3 has 13 residues. Germline CDR1 is MGHRA and CDR2 is YSYEKL. The V gene end was trimmed by 0 bases and the J gene end by 6 bases; junction bases not matched to a gene: 2.

This chain uses TRBV4-1 with TRBJ1-1, with 8 nucleotides matching TRBD1. This CDR3 is 14 amino acids long. Losses at the gene ends were 4 bases for V and 4 bases for J; bases not matched to a gene: 5. Per germline, CDR1 MGHRA and CDR2 YSYEKL. The CDR3 DNA reads as TGCGCCAGCAGCCCGAGACAGGGGATCACTGAAGCTTTCTTT. It is translated as CASSPRQGITEAFF.

This sequence joins TRBV4-3 and TRBJ2-7, with 10 positions matching TRBD1. Germline V gene data show CDR1 as LGHNA and CDR2 as YSLEER. This CDR3 contains 15 residues. V dropped 1 base and J dropped 5; count of bases not matched to a gene: 5. Here the CDR3 reads CASSQGQGAVDEQYF. DNA for the CDR3: TGCGCCAGCAGCCAAGGACAGGGGGCGGTGGACGAGCAGTACTTC.

The chain recombines TRBV7-2 with TRBJ2-2; 12 nucleotides line up with TRBD2. The CDR3 is made up of 15 amino acids. Germline assignment: CDR1 SGHTA and CDR2 FQGNSA. V was clipped by 3 bases and J by 6 bases; unmatched bases: 2. CDR3 nucleotides: TGTGCCAGCAGCTTGACTAGCGGGGGAGCCGGGGAGCTGTTTTTT. This gives the protein CASSLTSGGAGELFF. Together with reference TRBV7-2 and TRBJ2-2, the CDR3 gives the full variable domain: GAGVSQSPSNKVTEKGKDVELRCDPISGHTALYWYRQSLGQGLEFLIYFQGNSAPDKSGLPSDRFSAERTGGSVSTLTIQRTQQEDSAVYLCASSLTSGGAGELFFGEGSRLTVL.

This chain links TRBV7-2 with TRBJ1-1, with D uncertain. Trimming removed 1 base at V and 3 bases at J, with 21 bases between. The CDR3 totals 18 residues. CDR1 SGHTA and CDR2 FQGNSA come from the germline V gene. The CDR3 reads CASSLEFPGWEGYTEAFF. CDR3 DNA: TGTGCCAGCAGCTTAGAATTTCCGGGGTGGGAAGGGTACACTGAAGCTTTCTTT.

The genes are TRBV4-1 and TRBJ1-6; 9 bases are a match to TRBD1. V trimming: 1 base; J trimming: 6 bases; junction bases outside the gene matches: 4. The germline V gene has CDR1 MGHRA and CDR2 YSYEKL. There are 16 residues in the CDR3. The CDR3 DNA sequence: TGCGCCAGCAGCCAAGGGACAGGGGCGATTAATTCACCCCTCCACTTT. This codes for CASSQGTGAINSPLHF.